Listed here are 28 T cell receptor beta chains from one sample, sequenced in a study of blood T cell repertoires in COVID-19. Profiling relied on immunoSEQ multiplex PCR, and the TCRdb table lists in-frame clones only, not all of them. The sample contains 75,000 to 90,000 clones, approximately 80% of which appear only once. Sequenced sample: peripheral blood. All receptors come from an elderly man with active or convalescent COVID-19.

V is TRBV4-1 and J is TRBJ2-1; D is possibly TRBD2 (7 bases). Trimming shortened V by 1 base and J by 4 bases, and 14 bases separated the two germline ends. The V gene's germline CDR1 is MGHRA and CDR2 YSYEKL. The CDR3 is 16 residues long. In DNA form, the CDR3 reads TGCGCCAGCAGCCAAGGGGGGCTAGCGGCATACAATGAGCAGTTCTTC. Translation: CASSQGGLAAYNEQFF.

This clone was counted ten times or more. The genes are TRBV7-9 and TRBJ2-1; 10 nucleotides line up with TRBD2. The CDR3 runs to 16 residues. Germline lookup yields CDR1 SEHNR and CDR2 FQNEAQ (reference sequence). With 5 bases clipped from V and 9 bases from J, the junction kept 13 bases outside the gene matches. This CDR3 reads CASSPNRLAGAGEQFF. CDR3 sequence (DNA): TGTGCCAGCAGCCCCAATAGGCTAGCGGGAGCAGGTGAGCAGTTCTTC.

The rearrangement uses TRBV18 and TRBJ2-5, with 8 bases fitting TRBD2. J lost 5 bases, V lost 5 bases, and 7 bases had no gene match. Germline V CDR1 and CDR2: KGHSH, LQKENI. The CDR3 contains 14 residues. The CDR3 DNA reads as TGTGCCAGCTCAGGGCAGCGGGGGTCGGAGACCCAGTACTTC. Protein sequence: CASSGQRGSETQYF.

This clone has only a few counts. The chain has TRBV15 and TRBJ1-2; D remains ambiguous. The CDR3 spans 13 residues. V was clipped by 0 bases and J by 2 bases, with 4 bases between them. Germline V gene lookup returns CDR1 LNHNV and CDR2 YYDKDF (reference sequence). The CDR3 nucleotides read TGTGCCACCAGCAGAGACAGGAACTATGGCTACACCTTC. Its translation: CATSRDRNYGYTF.

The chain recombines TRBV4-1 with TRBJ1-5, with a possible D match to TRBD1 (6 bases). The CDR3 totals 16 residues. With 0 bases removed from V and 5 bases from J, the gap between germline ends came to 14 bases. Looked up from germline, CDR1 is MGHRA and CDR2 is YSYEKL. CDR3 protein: CASSQDLGGPYQPQHF. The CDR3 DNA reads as TGCGCCAGCAGCCAAGATCTGGGGGGGCCGTATCAGCCCCAGCATTTT.

CDR3 sequence reads: CASSRGGVTNTEAFF. CDR3 DNA sequence: TGTGCCAGCTCACGCGGAGGGGTTACGAACACTGAAGCTTTCTTT. The V call is TRBV18, the J call TRBJ1-1, with D perhaps matching TRBD1 (5 bases). Germline V gives CDR1 KGHSH, CDR2 LQKENI. CDR3 length: 15 residues. V lost 4 bases, J lost 1 base, and 13 bases lay in between.

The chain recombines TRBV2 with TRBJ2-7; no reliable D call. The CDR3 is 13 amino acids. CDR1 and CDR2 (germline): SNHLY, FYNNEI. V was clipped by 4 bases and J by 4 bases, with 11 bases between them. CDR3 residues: CASSGLQNYEQYV. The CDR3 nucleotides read TGTGCCAGCAGTGGGTTACAGAATTACGAGCAGTACGTC.

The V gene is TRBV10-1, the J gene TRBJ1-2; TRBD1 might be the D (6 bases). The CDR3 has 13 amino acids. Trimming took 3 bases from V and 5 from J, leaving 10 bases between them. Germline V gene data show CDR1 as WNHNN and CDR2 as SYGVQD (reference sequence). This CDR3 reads CASSDNRDYGYTF. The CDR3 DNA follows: TGCGCCAGCAGTGATAACAGGGATTATGGCTACACCTTC.

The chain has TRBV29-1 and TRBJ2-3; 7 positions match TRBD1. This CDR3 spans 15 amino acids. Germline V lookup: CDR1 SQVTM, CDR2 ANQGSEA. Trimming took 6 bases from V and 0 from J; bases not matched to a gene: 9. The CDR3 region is CSVARDRTSTDTQYF. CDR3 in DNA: TGCAGCGTCGCTAGGGACAGAACCAGCACAGATACGCAGTATTTT.

The CDR3 region is CATSRRAPGGDTQYF. In nucleotides, the CDR3 is TGTGCCACCAGCAGACGTGCCCCGGGGGGAGATACGCAGTATTTT. The chain carries TRBV15 and TRBJ2-3, with TRBD2 identical over 7 bases. With 2 bases clipped from V and 5 bases from J, the junction kept 7 bases outside the gene matches. The CDR3 covers 15 residues. Germline assignment: CDR1 LNHNV and CDR2 YYDKDF (reference sequence).

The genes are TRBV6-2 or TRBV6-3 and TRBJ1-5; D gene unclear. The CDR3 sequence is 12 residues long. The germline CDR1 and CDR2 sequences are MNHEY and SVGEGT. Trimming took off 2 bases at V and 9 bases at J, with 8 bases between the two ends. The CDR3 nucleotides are TGTGCCAGCAGTTACCTCAGGTTGCCCCAGCATTTT. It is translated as CASSYLRLPQHF.

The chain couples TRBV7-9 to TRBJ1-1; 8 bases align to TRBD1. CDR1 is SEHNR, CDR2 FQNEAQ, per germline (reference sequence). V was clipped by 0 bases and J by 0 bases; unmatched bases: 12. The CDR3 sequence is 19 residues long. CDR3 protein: CASSLASLKRTGMNTEAFF. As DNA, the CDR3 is TGTGCCAGCAGCTTAGCCAGTTTAAAAAGGACAGGGATGAACACTGAAGCTTTCTTT.

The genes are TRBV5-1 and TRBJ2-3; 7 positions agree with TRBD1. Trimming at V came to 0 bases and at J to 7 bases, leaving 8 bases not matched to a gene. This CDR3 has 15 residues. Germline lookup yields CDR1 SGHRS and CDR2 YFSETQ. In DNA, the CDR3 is TGCGCCAGCAGCTTGGTTACAGGGGTGACACATACGCAGTATTTT. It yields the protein CASSLVTGVTHTQYF.

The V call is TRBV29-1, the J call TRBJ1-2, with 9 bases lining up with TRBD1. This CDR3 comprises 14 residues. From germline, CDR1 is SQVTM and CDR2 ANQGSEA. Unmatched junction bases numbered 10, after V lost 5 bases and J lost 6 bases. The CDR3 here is CSVSLTGGWDGYTF. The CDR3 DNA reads TGCAGCGTTTCACTTACAGGGGGCTGGGATGGCTACACCTTC.

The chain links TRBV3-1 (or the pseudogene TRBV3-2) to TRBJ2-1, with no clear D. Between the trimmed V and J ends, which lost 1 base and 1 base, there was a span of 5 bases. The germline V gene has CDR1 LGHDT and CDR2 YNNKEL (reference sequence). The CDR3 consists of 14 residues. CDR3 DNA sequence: TGTGCCAGCAGCCAAGTGAGTTCCTACAATGAGCAGTTCTTC. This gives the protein CASSQVSSYNEQFF.

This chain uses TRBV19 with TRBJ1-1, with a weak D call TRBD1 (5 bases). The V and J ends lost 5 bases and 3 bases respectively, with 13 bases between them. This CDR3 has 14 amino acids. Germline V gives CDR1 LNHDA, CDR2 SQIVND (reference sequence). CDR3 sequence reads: CASSPGGGYTEAFF. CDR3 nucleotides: TGTGCCAGTAGTCCCGGGGGGGGGTACACTGAAGCTTTCTTT.

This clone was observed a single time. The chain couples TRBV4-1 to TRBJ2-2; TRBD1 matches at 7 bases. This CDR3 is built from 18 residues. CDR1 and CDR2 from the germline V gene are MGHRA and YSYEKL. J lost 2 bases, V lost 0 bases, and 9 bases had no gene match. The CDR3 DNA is TGCGCCAGCAGCCAAGAAGGGGGCAGGGGCCTAAACACCGGGGAGCTGTTTTTT. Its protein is CASSQEGGRGLNTGELFF.

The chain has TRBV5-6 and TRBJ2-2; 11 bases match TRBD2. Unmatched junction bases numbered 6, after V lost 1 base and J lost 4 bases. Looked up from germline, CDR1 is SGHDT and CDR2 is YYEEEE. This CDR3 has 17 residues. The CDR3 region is CASSLTSGGIGTGELFF. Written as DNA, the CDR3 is TGTGCCAGCAGCTTGACTAGCGGGGGTATTGGCACCGGGGAGCTGTTTTTT.

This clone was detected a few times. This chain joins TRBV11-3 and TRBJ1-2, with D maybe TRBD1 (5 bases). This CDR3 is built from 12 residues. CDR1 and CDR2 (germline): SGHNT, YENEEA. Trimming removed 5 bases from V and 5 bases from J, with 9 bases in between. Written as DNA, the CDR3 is TGTGCCAGCAGCCCCGGGGGTTATGGCTACACCTTC. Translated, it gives CASSPGGYGYTF.

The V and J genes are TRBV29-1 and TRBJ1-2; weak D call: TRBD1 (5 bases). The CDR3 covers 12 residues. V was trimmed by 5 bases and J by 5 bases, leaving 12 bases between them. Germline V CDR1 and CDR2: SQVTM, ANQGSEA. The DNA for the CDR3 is TGCAGCGTTACGGGGGGAACGTATGGCTACACCTTC. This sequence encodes CSVTGGTYGYTF.

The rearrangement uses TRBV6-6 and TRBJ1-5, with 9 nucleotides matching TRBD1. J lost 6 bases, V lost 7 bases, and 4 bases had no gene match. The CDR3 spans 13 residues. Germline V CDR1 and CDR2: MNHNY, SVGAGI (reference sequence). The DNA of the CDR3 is TGTGCCAGCACGGGACAGGGAACTCAGCCCCAGCATTTT. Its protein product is CASTGQGTQPQHF.

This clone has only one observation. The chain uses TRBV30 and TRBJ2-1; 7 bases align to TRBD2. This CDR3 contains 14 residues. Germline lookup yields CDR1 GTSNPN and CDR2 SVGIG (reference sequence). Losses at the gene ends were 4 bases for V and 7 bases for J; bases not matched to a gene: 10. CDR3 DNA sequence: TGTGCCTGGAATGCGTGGGAGGGTTGGAATGAGCAGTTCTTC. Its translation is CAWNAWEGWNEQFF.

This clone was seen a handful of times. CDR3 region: CASSERQGYEQYV. As DNA, the CDR3 is TGTGCCAGTAGCGAACGACAGGGCTACGAGCAGTACGTC. The chain links TRBV19 to TRBJ2-7, with TRBD1 matching 7 bases. This CDR3 region has 13 residues. The junction had 5 bases not matched to a gene; V was cut back by 6 bases and J by 3 bases. Germline-derived CDR1 and CDR2 are LNHDA and SQIVND (reference sequence).

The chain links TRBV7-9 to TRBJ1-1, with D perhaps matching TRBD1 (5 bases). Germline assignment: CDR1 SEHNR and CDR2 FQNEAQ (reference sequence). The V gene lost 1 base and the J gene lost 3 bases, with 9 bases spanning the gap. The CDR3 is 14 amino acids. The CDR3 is CASSLGRDYTEAFF. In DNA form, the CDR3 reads TGTGCCAGCAGCTTAGGCAGGGACTACACTGAAGCTTTCTTT.

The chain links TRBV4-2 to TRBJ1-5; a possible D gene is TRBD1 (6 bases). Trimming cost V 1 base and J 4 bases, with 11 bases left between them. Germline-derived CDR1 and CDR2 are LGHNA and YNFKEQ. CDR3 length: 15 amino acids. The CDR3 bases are TGTGCCAGCAGCCAAGGAGCGGGACAAAATCAGCCCCAGCATTTT. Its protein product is CASSQGAGQNQPQHF.

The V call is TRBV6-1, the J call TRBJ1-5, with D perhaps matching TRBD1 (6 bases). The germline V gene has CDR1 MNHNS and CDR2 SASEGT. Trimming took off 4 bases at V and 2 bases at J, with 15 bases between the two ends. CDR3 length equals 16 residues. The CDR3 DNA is TGTGCCAGCAGTGGGGCGGGGGCGCGGGGCAATCAGCCCCAGCATTTT. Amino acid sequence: CASSGAGARGNQPQHF.

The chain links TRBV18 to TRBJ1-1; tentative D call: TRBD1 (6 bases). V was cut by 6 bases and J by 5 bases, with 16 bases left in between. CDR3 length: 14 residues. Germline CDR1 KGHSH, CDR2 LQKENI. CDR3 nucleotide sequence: TGTGCCAGCTCCGTGGGGGGGCTAGGGACTGAAGCTTTCTTT. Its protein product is CASSVGGLGTEAFF.

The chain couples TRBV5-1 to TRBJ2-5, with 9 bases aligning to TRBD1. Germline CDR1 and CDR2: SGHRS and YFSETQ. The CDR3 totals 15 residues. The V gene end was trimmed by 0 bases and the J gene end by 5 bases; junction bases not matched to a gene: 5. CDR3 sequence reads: CASSLGDRVVETQYF. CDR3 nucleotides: TGCGCCAGCAGCTTGGGGGACAGGGTGGTGGAGACCCAGTACTTC.